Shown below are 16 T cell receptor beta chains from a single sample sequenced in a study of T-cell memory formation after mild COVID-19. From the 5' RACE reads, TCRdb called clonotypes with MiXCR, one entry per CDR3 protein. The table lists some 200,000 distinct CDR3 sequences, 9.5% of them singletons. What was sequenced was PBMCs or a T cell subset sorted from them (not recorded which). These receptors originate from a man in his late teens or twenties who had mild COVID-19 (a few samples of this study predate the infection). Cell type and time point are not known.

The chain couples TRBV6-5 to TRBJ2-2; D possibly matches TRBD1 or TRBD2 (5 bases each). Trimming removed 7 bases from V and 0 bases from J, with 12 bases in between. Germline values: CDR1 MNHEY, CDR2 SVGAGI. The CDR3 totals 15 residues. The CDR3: CASTPGTANTGELFF. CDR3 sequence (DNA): TGTGCCAGCACCCCCGGGACGGCGAACACCGGGGAGCTGTTTTTT.

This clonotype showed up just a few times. The CDR3 loop is CASSSSTHGYTF. CDR3 nucleotides: TGTGCCAGCAGCTCCTCTACCCATGGCTACACCTTC. This chain links TRBV11-2 with TRBJ1-2; D not resolved. The CDR3 runs to 12 residues. The germline CDR1 and CDR2 sequences are SGHAT and FQNNGV. V was clipped by 4 bases and J by 6 bases, with 9 bases between them.

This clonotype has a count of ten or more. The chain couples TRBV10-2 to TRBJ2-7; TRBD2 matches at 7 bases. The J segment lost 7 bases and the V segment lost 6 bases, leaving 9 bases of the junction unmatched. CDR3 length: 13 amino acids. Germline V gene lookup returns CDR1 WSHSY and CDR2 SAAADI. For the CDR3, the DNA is TGCGCCAGCAGCGGATCGACTAGCTTTGAGCAGTACGTC. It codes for CASSGSTSFEQYV.

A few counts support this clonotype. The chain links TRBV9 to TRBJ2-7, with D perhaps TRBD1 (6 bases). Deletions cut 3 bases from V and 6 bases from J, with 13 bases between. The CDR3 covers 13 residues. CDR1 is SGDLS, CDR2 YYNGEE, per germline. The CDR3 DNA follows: TGTGCCAGCAGCGGCGCCGCAGGGGTCGAGCAGTACTTC. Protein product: CASSGAAGVEQYF.

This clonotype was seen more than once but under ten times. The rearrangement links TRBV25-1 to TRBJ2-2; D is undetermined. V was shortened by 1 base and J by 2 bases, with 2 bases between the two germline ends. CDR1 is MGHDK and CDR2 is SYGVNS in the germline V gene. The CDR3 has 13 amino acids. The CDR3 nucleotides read TGTGCCAGCAGTGAATTTAACACCGGGGAGCTGTTTTTT. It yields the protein CASSEFNTGELFF. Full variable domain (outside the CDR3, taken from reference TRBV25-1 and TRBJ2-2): EADIYQTPRYLVIGTGKKITLECSQTMGHDKMYWYQQDPGMELHLIHYSYGVNSTEKGDLSSESTVSRIRTEHFPLTLESARPSHTSQYLCASSEFNTGELFFGEGSRLTVL.

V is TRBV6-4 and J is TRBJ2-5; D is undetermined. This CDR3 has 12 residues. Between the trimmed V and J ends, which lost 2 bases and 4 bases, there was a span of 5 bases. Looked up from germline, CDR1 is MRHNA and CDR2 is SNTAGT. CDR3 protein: CASSDDGETQYF. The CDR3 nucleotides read TGTGCCAGCAGTGACGACGGAGAGACCCAGTACTTC.

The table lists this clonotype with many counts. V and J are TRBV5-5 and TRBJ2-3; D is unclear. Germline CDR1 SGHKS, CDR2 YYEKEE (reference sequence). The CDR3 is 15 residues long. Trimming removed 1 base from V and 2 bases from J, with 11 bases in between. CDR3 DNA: TGTGCCAGCAGCTTGCATGGCATCCTCACAGATACGCAGTATTTT. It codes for CASSLHGILTDTQYF.

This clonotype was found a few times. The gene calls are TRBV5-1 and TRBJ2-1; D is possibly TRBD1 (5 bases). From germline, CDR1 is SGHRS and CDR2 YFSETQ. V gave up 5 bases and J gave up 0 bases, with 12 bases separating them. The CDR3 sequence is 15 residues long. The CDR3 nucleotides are TGCGCCAGCAGTTACCAGGGAAGCTCCTACAATGAGCAGTTCTTC. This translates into CASSYQGSSYNEQFF.

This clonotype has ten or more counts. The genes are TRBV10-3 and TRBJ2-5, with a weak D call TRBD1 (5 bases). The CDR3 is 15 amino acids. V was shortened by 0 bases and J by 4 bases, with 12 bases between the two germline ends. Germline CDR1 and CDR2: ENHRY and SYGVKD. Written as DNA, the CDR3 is TGTGCCATCAGTGAGTCGGGGCACCACTTAGAGACCCAGTACTTC. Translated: CAISESGHHLETQYF.

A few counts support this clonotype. This chain's CDR3 is CASSLAPGGMGTEAFF. In DNA, the CDR3 is TGTGCCAGCAGCTTAGCGCCCGGCGGAATGGGCACTGAAGCTTTCTTT. V and J are TRBV7-2 and TRBJ1-1; D remains unclear. The length of the CDR3 is 16 residues. Germline V gene lookup returns CDR1 SGHTA and CDR2 FQGNSA. Trimming stripped 0 bases from V and 4 bases from J, with 15 bases between.

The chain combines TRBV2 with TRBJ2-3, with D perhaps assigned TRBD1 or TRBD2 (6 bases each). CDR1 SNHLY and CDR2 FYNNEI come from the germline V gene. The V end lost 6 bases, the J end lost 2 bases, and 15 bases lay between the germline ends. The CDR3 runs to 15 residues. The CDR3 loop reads CASRPLPGATDTQYF. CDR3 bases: TGTGCCAGCAGGCCCCTCCCGGGGGCCACAGATACGCAGTATTTT.

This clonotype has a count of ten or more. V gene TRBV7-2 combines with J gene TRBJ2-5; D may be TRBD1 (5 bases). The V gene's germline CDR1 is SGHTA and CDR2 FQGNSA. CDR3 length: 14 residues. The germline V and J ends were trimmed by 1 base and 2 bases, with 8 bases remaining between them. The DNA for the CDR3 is TGTGCCAGCAGCTTAGGTCCAGGGCAAGAGACCCAGTACTTC. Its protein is CASSLGPGQETQYF.

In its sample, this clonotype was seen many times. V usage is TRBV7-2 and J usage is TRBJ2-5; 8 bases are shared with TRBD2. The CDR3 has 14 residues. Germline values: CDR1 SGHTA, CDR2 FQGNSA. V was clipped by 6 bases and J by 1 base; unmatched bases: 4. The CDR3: CASRARGGQETQYF. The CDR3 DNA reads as TGTGCCAGCAGGGCTCGGGGGGGCCAAGAGACCCAGTACTTC.

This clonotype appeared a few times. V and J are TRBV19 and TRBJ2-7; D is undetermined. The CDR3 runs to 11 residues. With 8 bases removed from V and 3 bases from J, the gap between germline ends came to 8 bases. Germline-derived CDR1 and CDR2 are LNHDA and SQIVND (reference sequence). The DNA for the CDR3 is TGTGCCAGTTCATGGGGCTACGAGCAGTACTTC. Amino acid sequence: CASSWGYEQYF.

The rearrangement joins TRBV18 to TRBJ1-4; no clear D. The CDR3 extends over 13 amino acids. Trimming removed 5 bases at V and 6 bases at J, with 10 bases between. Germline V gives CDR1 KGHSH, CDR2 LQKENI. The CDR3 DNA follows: TGTGCCAGCTCATCGTATGTAGATGAAAAACTGTTTTTT. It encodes CASSSYVDEKLFF.

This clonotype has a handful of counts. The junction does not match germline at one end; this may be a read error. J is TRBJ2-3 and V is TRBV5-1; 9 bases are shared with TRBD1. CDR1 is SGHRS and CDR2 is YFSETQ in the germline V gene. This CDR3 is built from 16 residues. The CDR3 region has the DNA TGTGCGTCTGGGGGATCCGGGACAGGGTCTATAGATACGCAGTATTTT. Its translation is CASGGSGTGSIDTQYF.